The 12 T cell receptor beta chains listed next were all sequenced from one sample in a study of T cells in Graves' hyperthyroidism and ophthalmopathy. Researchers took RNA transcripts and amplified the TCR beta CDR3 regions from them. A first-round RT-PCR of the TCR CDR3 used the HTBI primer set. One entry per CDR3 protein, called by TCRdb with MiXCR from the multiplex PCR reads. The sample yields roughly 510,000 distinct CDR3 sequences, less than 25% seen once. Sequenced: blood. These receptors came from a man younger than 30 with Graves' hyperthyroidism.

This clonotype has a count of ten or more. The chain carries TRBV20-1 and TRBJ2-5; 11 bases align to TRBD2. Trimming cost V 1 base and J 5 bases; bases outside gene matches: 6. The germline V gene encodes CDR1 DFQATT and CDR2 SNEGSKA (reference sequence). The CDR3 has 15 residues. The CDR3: CSARGVAGGQETQYF. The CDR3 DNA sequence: TGCAGTGCTAGAGGGGTAGCGGGGGGGCAGGAGACCCAGTACTTC.

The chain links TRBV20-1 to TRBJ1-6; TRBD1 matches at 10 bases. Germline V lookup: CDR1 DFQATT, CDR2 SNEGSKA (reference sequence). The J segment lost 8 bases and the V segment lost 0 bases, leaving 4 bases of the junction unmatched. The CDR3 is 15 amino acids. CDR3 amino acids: CSARDQGQGHSPLHF. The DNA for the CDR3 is TGCAGTGCTAGAGATCAGGGACAGGGGCATTCACCCCTCCACTTT.

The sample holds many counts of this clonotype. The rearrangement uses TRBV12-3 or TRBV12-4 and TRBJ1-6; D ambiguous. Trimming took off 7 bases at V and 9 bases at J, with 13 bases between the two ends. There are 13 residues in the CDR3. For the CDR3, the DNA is TGTGCCAGCACCCCAGTTCGGGGTTCACCCCTCCACTTT. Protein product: CASTPVRGSPLHF.

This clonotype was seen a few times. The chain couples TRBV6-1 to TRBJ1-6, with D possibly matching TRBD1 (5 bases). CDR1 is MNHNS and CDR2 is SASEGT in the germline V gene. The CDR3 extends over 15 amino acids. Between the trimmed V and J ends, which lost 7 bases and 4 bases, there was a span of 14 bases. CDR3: CASKERGFYNSPLHF. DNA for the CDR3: TGTGCCAGCAAAGAAAGGGGATTTTATAATTCACCCCTCCACTTT.

The DNA for the CDR3 is TGCAGCGTGGGAGCGGCAGGTTTAATCCCCTACGAGCAGTACTTC. Translation: CSVGAAGLIPYEQYF. The chain recombines TRBV29-1 with TRBJ2-7, with a weak D call TRBD2 (5 bases). The CDR3 spans 15 residues. V lost 6 bases and J 2 bases, leaving 20 bases between the germline ends. The germline CDR1 and CDR2 sequences are SQVTM and ANQGSEA.

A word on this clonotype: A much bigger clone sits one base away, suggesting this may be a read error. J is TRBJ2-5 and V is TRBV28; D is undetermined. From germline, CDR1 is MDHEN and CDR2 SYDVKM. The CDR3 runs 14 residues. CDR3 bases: TGTGCCAGCAGGGGGATCCGAGAGAATGAGACCAAGTACTTC. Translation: CASRGIRENETKYF.

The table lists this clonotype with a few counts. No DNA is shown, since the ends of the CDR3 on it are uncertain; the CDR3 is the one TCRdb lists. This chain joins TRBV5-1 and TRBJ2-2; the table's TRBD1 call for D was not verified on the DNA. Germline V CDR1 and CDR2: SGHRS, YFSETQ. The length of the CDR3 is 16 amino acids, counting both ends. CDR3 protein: CASSLFGPGNTGELSF.

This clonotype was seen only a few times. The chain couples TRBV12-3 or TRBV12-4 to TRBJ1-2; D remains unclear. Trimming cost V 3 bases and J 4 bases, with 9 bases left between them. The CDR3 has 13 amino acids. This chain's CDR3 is CASSLRAAYGYTF. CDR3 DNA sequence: TGTGCCAGCAGTTTGAGGGCCGCCTATGGCTACACCTTC.

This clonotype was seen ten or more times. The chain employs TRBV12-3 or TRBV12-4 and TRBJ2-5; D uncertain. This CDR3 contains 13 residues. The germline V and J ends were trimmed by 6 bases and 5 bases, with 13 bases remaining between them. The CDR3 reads CASSPEARETQYF. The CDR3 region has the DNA TGTGCCAGCAGCCCCGAGGCTCGGGAGACCCAGTACTTC.

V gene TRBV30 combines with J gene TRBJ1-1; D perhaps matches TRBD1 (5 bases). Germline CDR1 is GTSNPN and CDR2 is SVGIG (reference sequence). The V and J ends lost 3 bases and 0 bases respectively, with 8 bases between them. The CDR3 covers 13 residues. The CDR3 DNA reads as TGTGCCTGGAGGGACACAATGAACACTGAAGCTTTCTTT. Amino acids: CAWRDTMNTEAFF.

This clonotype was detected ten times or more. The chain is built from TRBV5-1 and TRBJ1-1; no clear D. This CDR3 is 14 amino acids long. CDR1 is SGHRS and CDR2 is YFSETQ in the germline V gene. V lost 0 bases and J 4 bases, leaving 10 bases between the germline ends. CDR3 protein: CASSLVGKGTEAFF. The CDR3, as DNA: TGCGCCAGCAGCTTGGTTGGGAAGGGCACTGAAGCTTTCTTT.

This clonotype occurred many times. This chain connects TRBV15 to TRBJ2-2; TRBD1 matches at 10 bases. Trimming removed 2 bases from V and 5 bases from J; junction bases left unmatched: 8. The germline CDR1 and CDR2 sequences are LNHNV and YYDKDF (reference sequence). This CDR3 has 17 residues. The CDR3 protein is CATSRSPGQGDTGELFF. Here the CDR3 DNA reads TGTGCCACCAGCAGATCGCCCGGACAGGGGGATACCGGGGAGCTGTTTTTT.